What follows is one T cell receptor (beta chain) and its context. Its specificity is unknown. This sample stems from a study of vaccination effects on CD4 cells after COVID-19. General observations from the study: A shortage of convalescent patients and an absence of early post-infection timepoints characterized the study. Infection-derived and vaccine-derived clones contracted markedly late after vaccination.

Cultured cells yielded isolated CD4+ T cells after 10 days. Sometime from March through December 2020, the person acquired a SARS-CoV-2 infection that PCR confirmed. Every participant took two doses of the BNT162b2 or mRNA-1273 vaccine. TCRdb's table, derived via immunoSEQ multiplex PCR, lists solely in-frame clones and lacks some. The sample lists around 44,000 clones; 76% were seen once. The material sequenced was CD4+ T cells from PBMCs cultured without peptide, taken after COVID-19 vaccination. The sequence derives from a human donor who had a prior SARS-CoV-2 infection.

The CDR3 nucleotides read TGTGCCAGCAGCTCCCGGGATCCCTACACAGATACGCAGTATTTT. Encoded protein: CASSSRDPYTDTQYF. This chain links TRBV5-4 with TRBJ2-3; perhaps TRBD2 as D (5 bases). The CDR3 totals 15 residues. Germline V gene data show CDR1 as SGHNT and CDR2 as YYREEE (reference sequence). Trimming left V 3 bases short and J 2 bases short, with 13 bases between.